This entry is about one TCR beta chain. The record originates from a study of blood T cell repertoires in COVID-19. The overall study: Some COVID-19 samples were acute and others convalescent; all came from the United States, Italy and Spain.

This CDR3 contains 16 residues. Trimming pared 1 base from V and 6 bases from J, leaving 16 bases between. Germline V gene lookup returns CDR1 SGHKS and CDR2 YYEKEE (reference sequence). Per the original methods: Amplification from reference gene primers served as the basis for estimated nucleated cell counts. Method: immunoSEQ multiplex PCR; TCRdb's copy keeps in-frame clones and lacks some. The D gene and trimming were derived from the DNA, and the V and J assignments and clone size from that table. Of 72,000 or so clones in the sample, 86% were seen once. Sequencing was carried out using peripheral blood. The TCR sequence derives from a woman aged 60 to 75 with acute or convalescent COVID-19. This chain connects TRBV5-5 to TRBJ2-2, with TRBD1 as a possible D gene (6 bases). Here the CDR3 DNA reads TGTGCCAGCAGCTTGATGGTGAACAGGGTTGCCGGGGAGCTGTTTTTT. This codes for CASSLMVNRVAGELFF.